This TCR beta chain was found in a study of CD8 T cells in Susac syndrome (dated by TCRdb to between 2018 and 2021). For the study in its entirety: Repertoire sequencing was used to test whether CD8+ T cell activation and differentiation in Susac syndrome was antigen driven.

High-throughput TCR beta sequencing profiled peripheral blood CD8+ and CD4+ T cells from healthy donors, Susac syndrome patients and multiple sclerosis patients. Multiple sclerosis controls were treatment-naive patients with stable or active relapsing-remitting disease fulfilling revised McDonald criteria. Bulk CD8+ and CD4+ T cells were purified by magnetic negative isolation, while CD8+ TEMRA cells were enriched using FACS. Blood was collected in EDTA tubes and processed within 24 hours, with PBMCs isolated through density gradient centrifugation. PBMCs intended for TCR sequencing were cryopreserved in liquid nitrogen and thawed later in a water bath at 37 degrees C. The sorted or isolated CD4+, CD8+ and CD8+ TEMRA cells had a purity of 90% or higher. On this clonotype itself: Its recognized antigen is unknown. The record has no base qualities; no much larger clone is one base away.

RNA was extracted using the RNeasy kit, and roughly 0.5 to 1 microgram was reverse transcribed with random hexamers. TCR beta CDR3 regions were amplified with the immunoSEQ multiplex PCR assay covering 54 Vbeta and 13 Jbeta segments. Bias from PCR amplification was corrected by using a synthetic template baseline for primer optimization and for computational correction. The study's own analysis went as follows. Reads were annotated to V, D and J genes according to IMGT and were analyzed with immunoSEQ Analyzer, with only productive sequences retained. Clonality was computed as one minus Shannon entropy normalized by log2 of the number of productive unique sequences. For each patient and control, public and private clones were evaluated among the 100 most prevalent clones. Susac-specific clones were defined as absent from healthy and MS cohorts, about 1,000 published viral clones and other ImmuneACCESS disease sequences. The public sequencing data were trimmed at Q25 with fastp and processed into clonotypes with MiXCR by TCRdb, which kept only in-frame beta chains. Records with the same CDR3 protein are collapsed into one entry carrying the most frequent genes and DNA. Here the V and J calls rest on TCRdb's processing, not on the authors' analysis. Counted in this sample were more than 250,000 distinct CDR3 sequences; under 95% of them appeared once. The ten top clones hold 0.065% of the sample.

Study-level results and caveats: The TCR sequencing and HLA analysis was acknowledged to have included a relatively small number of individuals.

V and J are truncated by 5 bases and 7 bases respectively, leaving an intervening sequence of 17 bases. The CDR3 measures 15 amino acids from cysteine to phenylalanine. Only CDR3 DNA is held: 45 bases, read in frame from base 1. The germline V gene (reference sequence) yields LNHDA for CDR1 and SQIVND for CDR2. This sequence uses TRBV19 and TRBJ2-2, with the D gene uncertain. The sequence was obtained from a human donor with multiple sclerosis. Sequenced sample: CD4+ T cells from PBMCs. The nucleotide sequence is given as TGTGCCAGTAGTGTACGGAACGCCGGCGACGGGGAGCTGTTTTTT. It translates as CASSVRNAGDGELFF. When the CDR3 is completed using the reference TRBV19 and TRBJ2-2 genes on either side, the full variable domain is DGGITQSPKYLFRKEGQNVTLSCEQNLNHDAMYWYRQDPGQGLRLIYYSQIVNDFQKGDIAEGYSVSREKKESFPLTVTSAQKNPTAFYLCASSVRNAGDGELFFGEGSRLTVL.